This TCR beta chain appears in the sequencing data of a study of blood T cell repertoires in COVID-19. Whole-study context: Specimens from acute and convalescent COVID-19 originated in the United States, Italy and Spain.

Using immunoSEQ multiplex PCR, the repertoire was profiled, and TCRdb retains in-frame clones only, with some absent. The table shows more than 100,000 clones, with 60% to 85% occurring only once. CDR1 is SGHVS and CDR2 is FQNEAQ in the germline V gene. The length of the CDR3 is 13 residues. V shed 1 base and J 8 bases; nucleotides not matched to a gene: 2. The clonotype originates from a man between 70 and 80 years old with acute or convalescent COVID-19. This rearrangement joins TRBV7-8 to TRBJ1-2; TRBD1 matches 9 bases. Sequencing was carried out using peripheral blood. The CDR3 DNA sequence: TGTGCCAGCAGCTTAGGACAGGGGGAGGGCTACACCTTC. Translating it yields CASSLGQGEGYTF.